The next 20 T cell receptor beta chains were all read from a single sample in a study of graft-versus-host responses after intestinal transplantation. Clones were sequenced by immunoSEQ multiplex PCR, and TCRdb holds only the in-frame ones, with some missing. The profile shows 35,000 to 50,000 clones, around 96% of them singletons. The material was PBMCs, obtained about 11 months after intestinal transplant. The receptors stem from a human patient who received an intestinal transplant, so some T cells may come from the graft donor.

The rearrangement links TRBV13 to TRBJ2-2; 9 bases are a match to TRBD2. The CDR3 sequence is 16 residues long. J gave up 1 base and V 5 bases, and 5 bases lay outside the gene matches. Per the germline V gene, CDR1 is PRHDT and CDR2 is FYEKMQ (reference sequence). The CDR3 coding sequence is TGTGCCAGCAGCCCTGGAGCGGGGGGGAACACCGGGGAGCTGTTTTTT. Translation gives CASSPGAGGNTGELFF.

The V call is TRBV2, the J call TRBJ2-7; the D is unclear. V lost 2 bases, J lost 2 bases, and 10 bases lay in between. Germline lookup yields CDR1 SNHLY and CDR2 FYNNEI. This CDR3 comprises 14 residues. In DNA, the CDR3 is TGTGCCAGCAGTGAATCAATACAAACCTACGAGCAGTACTTC. It encodes CASSESIQTYEQYF.

The chain carries TRBV21-1 and TRBJ1-6. TRBV21-1 is designated a pseudogene. CDR3 length: 21 residues. The CDR3 spells CASSTVSDPLYTRVNNSPLHF. As DNA, the CDR3 is TGTGCCAGCAGCACCGTCTCCGACCCGCTATATACCCGGGTAAATAATTCACCCCTCCACTTT.

The chain carries TRBV6-1 and TRBJ2-5; D assignment may be TRBD1 or TRBD2 (5 bases each). V lost 7 bases and J 5 bases, leaving 17 bases between the germline ends. This CDR3 comprises 14 residues. CDR1 and CDR2 from the germline V gene are MNHNS and SASEGT. CDR3 sequence: CASTFGTVGETQYF. CDR3 sequence (DNA): TGTGCCAGCACCTTTGGGACCGTAGGGGAGACCCAGTACTTC.

This clone was seen more than once but under ten times. The rearrangement uses TRBV7-2 and TRBJ1-2, with D uncertain. Germline V lookup: CDR1 SGHTA, CDR2 FQGNSA. The CDR3 is made up of 11 amino acids. Deletions cut 5 bases from V and 4 bases from J, with 5 bases between. DNA of the CDR3: TGTGCCAGCAGCCGAGCCTATGGCTACACCTTC. Translating it yields CASSRAYGYTF. The entire variable domain, with the rest obtained from reference TRBV7-2 and TRBJ1-2, is as follows: GAGVSQSPSNKVTEKGKDVELRCDPISGHTALYWYRQSLGQGLEFLIYFQGNSAPDKSGLPSDRFSAERTGGSVSTLTIQRTQQEDSAVYLCASSRAYGYTFGSGTRLTVV.

This chain uses TRBV6-8 with TRBJ2-3; no clear D. The V end lost 9 bases, the J end lost 5 bases, and 6 bases lay between the germline ends. The CDR3 extends over 10 amino acids. Germline lookup yields CDR1 MNHGY and CDR2 SAAAGT. CDR3 DNA: TGTGCCAGAAAAAGAGATACGCAGTATTTT. Its translation is CARKRDTQYF.

The rearrangement joins TRBV6-5 to TRBJ2-7, with D possibly being TRBD2 (6 bases). Trimming took 2 bases from V and 3 from J, leaving 11 bases between them. The CDR3 is 14 residues long. Germline values: CDR1 MNHEY, CDR2 SVGAGI. The CDR3 region has the DNA TGTGCCAGCAGTTACGCTAGCGCAAGCTACGAGCAGTACTTC. As protein: CASSYASASYEQYF.

The rearrangement links TRBV5-1 to TRBJ2-5, with unresolved D. Trimming stripped 0 bases from V and 0 bases from J, with 6 bases between. The CDR3 consists of 14 residues. Germline V gene lookup returns CDR1 SGHRS and CDR2 YFSETQ. The CDR3 is CASSLGPNQETQYF. Written as DNA, the CDR3 is TGCGCCAGCAGCTTGGGACCCAACCAAGAGACCCAGTACTTC.

This chain joins TRBV7-3 and TRBJ1-1; no clear D gene. Trimming stripped 4 bases from V and 2 bases from J, with 8 bases between. The CDR3 spans 13 residues. In germline, CDR1 is SGHTA, CDR2 FQGTGA. This chain's CDR3 is CASSSHSNTEAFF. Here the CDR3 DNA reads TGTGCCAGCAGCTCCCACAGTAACACTGAAGCTTTCTTT.

The chain employs TRBV19 and TRBJ2-3, with D hard to call. The CDR3 is made up of 13 amino acids. The ends were cut back, 2 bases at V and 3 bases at J, with 6 bases in the middle. Germline lookup yields CDR1 LNHDA and CDR2 SQIVND (reference sequence). The CDR3, as DNA: TGTGCCAGTAGTATATTGGGGACAGATACGCAGTATTTT. This gives the protein CASSILGTDTQYF.

This clone was seen just once. The rearrangement uses TRBV4-1 and TRBJ2-5; the match to TRBD2 covers 7 bases. Germline V gene sequence: CDR1 MGHRA, CDR2 YSYEKL. This CDR3 has 13 amino acids. Trimming took 5 bases from V and 2 from J; bases not matched to a gene: 2. The CDR3 DNA sequence: TGCGCCAGCAGCTTGGGGGGGCAAGAGACCCAGTACTTC. Translation: CASSLGGQETQYF.

The chain couples TRBV7-9 to TRBJ1-6, with 8 nucleotides matching TRBD1. Germline assignment: CDR1 SEHNR and CDR2 FQNEAQ (reference sequence). With V trimmed by 5 bases and J by 12 bases, 12 bases remained unmatched. The CDR3 covers 15 residues. The CDR3 DNA sequence: TGTGCCAGCAGCCCCAAGGACAGGGATGGCCAACCCCTCCACTTT. Amino acids: CASSPKDRDGQPLHF. Full variable domain (missing parts from reference TRBV7-9 and TRBJ1-6): DTGVSQNPRHKITKRGQNVTFRCDPISEHNRLYWYRQTLGQGPEFLTYFQNEAQLEKSRLLSDRFSAERPKGSFSTLEIQRTEQGDSAMYLCASSPKDRDGQPLHFGNGTRLTVT.

CDR3 coding DNA: TGTGCCAGCAGCTCGGCCCTGATCACTGGAAACACCATATATTTT. This gives the protein CASSSALITGNTIYF. The gene calls are TRBV6-6 and TRBJ1-3; no definite D call. Germline CDR1 and CDR2: MNHNY and SVGAGI (reference sequence). The CDR3 contains 15 residues. The V and J ends lost 6 bases and 2 bases respectively, with 14 bases between them.

The chain uses TRBV30 and TRBJ2-7, with no clear D. There are 13 residues in the CDR3. Germline V lookup: CDR1 GTSNPN, CDR2 SVGIG (reference sequence). V was pared by 2 bases and J by 0 bases, with 8 bases between. CDR3 in DNA: TGTGCCTGGAGTCTTAGCTTCTCCTACGAGCAGTACTTC. It specifies CAWSLSFSYEQYF.

V usage is TRBV19 and J usage is TRBJ2-7; a weak D match, TRBD1 (5 bases). This CDR3 spans 14 amino acids. V lost 7 bases to trimming and J lost 2 bases, with 15 bases between them. Germline V gene data show CDR1 as LNHDA and CDR2 as SQIVND (reference sequence). The CDR3 loop reads CASTGQIPPYEQYF. The DNA for the CDR3 is TGTGCCAGTACCGGACAAATCCCCCCCTACGAGCAGTACTTC.

The J gene is TRBJ1-6, the V gene TRBV4-1; no clear D. CDR1 is MGHRA, CDR2 YSYEKL, per germline. V lost 6 bases, J lost 18 bases, and 18 bases lay in between. The CDR3 covers 12 residues. The CDR3 here is CASRGIGTITHF. The CDR3 bases are TGCGCCAGCAGGGGGATAGGCACCATAACCCACTTT.

This clone was counted between two and nine times. This chain connects TRBV10-1 to TRBJ1-1; D may be TRBD1 (6 bases). The CDR3 spans 17 residues. Germline CDR1 reads WNHNN; CDR2 reads SYGVQD (reference sequence). Trimming removed 3 bases at V and 0 bases at J, with 17 bases between. DNA of the CDR3: TGCGCCAGCAGTGATTCCGGGACACTTTCCATGAACACTGAAGCTTTCTTT. Translating it yields CASSDSGTLSMNTEAFF.

The chain is built from TRBV19 and TRBJ2-3, with D possibly matching TRBD1 (6 bases). CDR3 length: 15 residues. V shed 6 bases and J shed 6 bases, with 19 bases lying between them. From germline, CDR1 is LNHDA and CDR2 SQIVND (reference sequence). The CDR3 reads CASSRTASRPDTQYF. As DNA, the CDR3 is TGTGCCAGTAGCCGGACAGCGTCGCGCCCCGATACGCAGTATTTT.

The chain uses TRBV11-2 and TRBJ2-7; TRBD2 might be the D (6 bases). The CDR3 has 16 residues. V was shortened by 5 bases and J by 2 bases, with 19 bases between the two germline ends. The germline CDR1 and CDR2 sequences are SGHAT and FQNNGV. The CDR3 DNA reads as TGTGCCAGCAGCGAAGTACCGGGACTGAAAACCTACGAGCAGTACTTC. Its protein product is CASSEVPGLKTYEQYF.

This chain's CDR3 is CASSADGNTIYF. DNA for the CDR3: TGCGCCAGCAGTGCAGACGGAAACACCATATATTTT. The chain links TRBV10-1 to TRBJ1-3; D unclear. The germline CDR1 and CDR2 sequences are WNHNN and SYGVQD (reference sequence). This CDR3 is 12 amino acids long. V lost 4 bases to trimming and J lost 4 bases, with 5 bases between them.